What follows describes a single T cell receptor beta chain. This clonotype has a count of ten or more. Its recognized antigen is unknown. The input lacks base qualities; no much larger clone sits a single base away. From cysteine to phenylalanine, the CDR3 is 14 amino acids long. CDR3 DNA only is kept here, 42 bases in frame from base 1. CDR1 and CDR2 are drawn from the germline V gene (reference sequence): SEHNR, FQNEAQ. V has 3 bases trimmed and J has 1 base trimmed; junction bases matching no gene number 3. The sample originates from a study of T cell repertoires in cytomegalovirus infection (dated by TCRdb to about 2019). As for the study more broadly: Recently identified HLA-C-restricted CMV epitopes, whose presentation resists viral immunomodulation, were targeted by peptide stimulations together with well-studied HLA-B-restricted epitopes. Donor HLA type was relevant to the analysis, as public TCR beta signatures indicated carriage of CMV infection together with the matching HLA type. Overall study results and their limits: Cumulative frequency of public TCR beta family members discriminated carriers of CMV infection plus the relevant HLA type in this cohort and an independent approximately 350-donor cohort. The ex vivo response was dominated by HLA-C-restricted CMV-specific TCR beta clonotypes, which also provided the single most frequent clonotype in two of eight donors.

Interpreted using the paper, the treatment or condition label stands for: in vitro stimulation with specific CMV peptide epitopes to enrich CMV-specific T cells. The sample was run on an Illumina HiSeq 1500. Starting from the raw public reads, TCRdb applied fastp trimming at Q25, assembled clones with MiXCR and retained in-frame beta chains. Identical CDR3 protein sequences are pooled into one entry, listed with their most common genes and DNA. The sample has approximately 910,000 distinct CDR3 sequences on record, roughly 30% of them singletons. The ten most abundant clones make up 10% to 15% of the sample.

The chain employs TRBV7-9 and TRBJ2-7; the junction holds 7 bases that match TRBD1. The specimen was cultured CD8+ T cells from PBMCs, collected from culture after CMV antigen stimulation. This receptor was identified in a human donor in good health (CMV status not recorded). Some clones in this sample may be carry-over from other donors' samples. The CDR3 protein: CASSFRQGSYEQYF. DNA sequence: TGTGCCAGCAGCTTCCGACAGGGATCCTACGAGCAGTACTTC.